This TCR beta chain was sequenced for a study of type 1 regulatory T cells. Across the study: T-allo10 is a Tr1-enriched, alloantigen-specific CD4 T cell product made in vitro.

TCRdb itself ran the reads through MiXCR, one entry per CDR3 protein. The data hold around 69,000 distinct CDR3 sequences, with around 57% observed a single time. About this clonotype itself: The antigen remains unidentified.

T-allo10 cells from the graft donor were described as anergic, host-alloantigen-specific, and alloantigen-specific suppressors. Germline CDR1 DFQATT, CDR2 SNEGSKA (reference sequence). With V trimmed by 1 base and J by 5 bases, 1 base remained unmatched. The CDR3 is made up of 14 amino acids. This receptor was taken from a human donor in good health. V usage is TRBV20-1 and J usage is TRBJ2-6, with 8 bases fitting TRBD1. The specimen sequenced was cultured T cells, either the whole culture or a sorted T cell fraction (not recorded which). Subset described: Tr1-enriched cell product generated in vitro against host alloantigens. CDR3 sequence: CSARGTGRANVLTF. CDR3 bases: TGCAGTGCTAGAGGGACAGGGCGGGCCAACGTCCTGACTTTC.